This T cell receptor beta chain was recovered during a study of OX40 agonist ivuxolimab in advanced cancers. Overall study context: Patients with prior anti-PD-1, anti-PD-L1 or anti-CTLA-4 therapy were eligible; about 40% had some.

The assay was immunoSEQ multiplex PCR, and TCRdb's table has in-frame clones only and misses some. Of around 69,000 clones detected, 80% to 90% appear once; the ten largest clones hold 3% to 4%. V lost 0 bases and J lost 9; bases outside the gene matches: 9. CDR3 length: 15 amino acids. Per the germline V gene, CDR1 is SGHRS and CDR2 is YFSETQ. On this clone: Its target is unknown.

Study-level points and caveats: At doses 0.1 to 3.0 mg/kg, CD4+ and CD8+ clones expanded. Expanded clones were, on average, more numerous among CD8+ T cells than CD4+. Normalized expansion of T-cell clones was also low for some nonresponders.

The sequencing here drew on CD4+ or CD8+ T cells sorted from blood, taken in a trial of the OX40 agonist ivuxolimab. This receptor was identified in an adult with an advanced solid tumor such as melanoma, head and neck, liver or kidney cancer. The rearrangement links TRBV5-1 to TRBJ2-5, with 9 bases that match TRBD1. Written as DNA, the CDR3 is TGCGCCAGCAGCTTGGATCACAGGGGGCAGTCAGCCCAGTACTTC. This sequence encodes CASSLDHRGQSAQYF.